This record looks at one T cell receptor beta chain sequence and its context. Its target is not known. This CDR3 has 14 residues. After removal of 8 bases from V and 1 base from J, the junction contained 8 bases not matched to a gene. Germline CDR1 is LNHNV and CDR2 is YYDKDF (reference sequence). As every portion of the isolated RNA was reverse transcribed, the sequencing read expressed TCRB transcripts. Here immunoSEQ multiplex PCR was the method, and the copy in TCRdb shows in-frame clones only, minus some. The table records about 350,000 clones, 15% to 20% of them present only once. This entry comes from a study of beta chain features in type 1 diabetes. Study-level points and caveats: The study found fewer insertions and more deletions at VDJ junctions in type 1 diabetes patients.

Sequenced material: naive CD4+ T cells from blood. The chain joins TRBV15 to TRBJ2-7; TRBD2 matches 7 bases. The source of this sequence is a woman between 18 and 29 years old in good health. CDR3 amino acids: CATSVGGDSYEQYF. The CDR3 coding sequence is TGTGCCACCTCCGTGGGGGGGGATTCCTACGAGCAGTACTTC. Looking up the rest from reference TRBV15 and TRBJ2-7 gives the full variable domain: DAMVIQNPRYQVTQFGKPVTLSCSQTLNHNVMYWYQQKSSQAPKLLFHYYDKDFNNEADTPDNFQSRRPNTSFCFLDIRSPGLGDTAMYLCATSVGGDSYEQYFGPGTRLTVT.